This TCR beta chain was documented in a study of identical twins. One entry per CDR3 protein results from TCRdb running MiXCR on the 5' RACE reads. The sample holds under 900,000 distinct CDR3 sequences, roughly 12% seen once. The CDR3 loop spans 16 amino acids. CDR1 and CDR2 from the germline V gene are SGHRS and YFSETQ. The ends lost 4 bases at V and 4 bases at J; junction bases unmatched: 8. These records were also assigned to another study, of yellow fever vaccine responses in identical twins.

This TCR derives from a woman younger than 30 in good health. The chain carries TRBV5-1 and TRBJ1-4, with 9 bases that match TRBD1. Sample: PBMCs. The CDR3 sequence is CASSPTGQGVNEKLFF. In DNA, the CDR3 is TGCGCCAGCAGCCCGACGGGACAGGGTGTTAATGAAAAACTGTTTTTT.